The clone carrying this T cell receptor beta chain came up many times. This sample is drawn from a study of regulatory T cells in long-lasting Graves disease. The wider study: Antithyroid drug use was under 3 months in newly diagnosed Graves' patients.

This CDR3 spans 15 amino acids. From germline, CDR1 is MNHNS and CDR2 SASEGT. V dropped 4 bases and J dropped 5 bases, with 18 bases sitting between them. Time point of the sample: newly diagnosed GD, antithyroid drugs for less than 3 months. The TCR library was made from RNA extracted from PBMCs. From an endocrinology department in Xi'an, China, came the patients. For TCR beta, libraries came from iRepertoire HTBI primers and Arm-PCR of CDR3 regions. TCRdb called the multiplex PCR reads again in MiXCR, with one record for every CDR3 protein. The repertoire holds approximately 400,000 distinct CDR3 sequences, with 15% as singletons. The data also belong to a second study, concerning T cells in Graves' hyperthyroidism and ophthalmopathy. That study adds: When the TCR CDR3 underwent first-round RT-PCR, the HTBI primer set was used. Researchers found most expanded thyroid clonotypes above 0.001 in blood as well.

The sequence came from a woman aged 40 to 55 with Graves disease. This sequence joins TRBV6-1 and TRBJ2-7; possibly TRBD1 for D (6 bases). The source was peripheral blood mononuclear cells (PBMCs), collected at new diagnosis, from a patient treated with antithyroid drugs. The DNA for the CDR3 is TGTGCCAGCAGTGTCCGGACAGCCGGGGACGACGAGCAGTACTTC. It encodes CASSVRTAGDDEQYF.